Following are 28 T cell receptor beta chains from one sample sequenced in a study of HIV-infected patients and healthy controls (dated by TCRdb to between 2013 and 2015). Preparation of the library involved 5' RACE. Sequencing used an Illumina MiSeq. SuperScript III was used to reverse transcribe 500 ng RNA with primers targeting the alpha and beta constant regions. Alpha and beta chain libraries were generated separately via chain-specific third strand synthesis with multiplexing indices. TCRdb reran the public reads through fastp at Q25 and MiXCR, keeping productive beta chains. When rows share a CDR3 protein, they turn into one entry using the most common DNA and genes. Across this sample there are 18,000 or so distinct CDR3 sequences, with 8.5% seen only once. Approximately 22% of the sample belongs to the ten largest clones. After antiretroviral therapy began, follow-up blood was collected from HIV-infected patients roughly three months, about 14 weeks, later. Whole blood was used without cell fractionation, so the repertoire reflected all unsorted peripheral T cells.

The sequences come from blood, collected during antiretroviral therapy. The origin of the receptors is an adult with HIV infection.

V usage is TRBV5-1 and J usage is TRBJ1-4, with 8 bases aligning to TRBD1. J lost 6 bases, V lost 4 bases, and 5 bases had no gene match. Germline V gene sequence: CDR1 SGHRS, CDR2 YFSETQ. CDR3 length equals 14 residues. CDR3 sequence reads: CASSRGQGDEKLFF. The CDR3 DNA follows: TGCGCCAGCAGCCGCGGACAGGGAGATGAAAAACTGTTTTTT.

In its sample, this clonotype was seen many times. The chain is built from TRBV5-5 and TRBJ2-3, with 9 bases fitting TRBD1. The CDR3 loop spans 14 amino acids. Germline loops: CDR1 SGHKS, CDR2 YYEKEE (reference sequence). The junction had 4 bases not matched to a gene; V was cut back by 4 bases and J by 4 bases. The CDR3, as DNA: TGTGCCAGCAGCCAGACAGGGGGGGCAGATACGCAGTATTTT. Encoded protein: CASSQTGGADTQYF.

In this sample, this clonotype turned up many times. V gene TRBV5-4 combines with J gene TRBJ1-1; D not resolved. Germline CDR1 and CDR2: SGHNT and YYREEE (reference sequence). V lost 4 bases to trimming and J lost 4 bases, with 11 bases between them. The CDR3 runs 13 residues. This CDR3 is CASSRGRITEAFF. The CDR3 nucleotides are TGTGCCAGCAGCCGGGGAAGGATCACTGAAGCTTTCTTT.

The sample holds many counts of this clonotype. V is TRBV29-1 and J is TRBJ1-2; 10 nucleotides align to TRBD1. V lost 7 bases to trimming and J lost 8 bases; unmatched junction nucleotides: 13. Germline-derived CDR1 and CDR2 are SQVTM and ANQGSEA. The CDR3 length is 14 residues. The CDR3 sequence: CSAERTGGQGGYTF. The DNA of the CDR3 is TGCAGCGCCGAACGGACAGGGGGGCAGGGAGGCTACACCTTC. The full variable domain, its missing parts supplied by reference TRBV29-1 and TRBJ1-2, is SAVISQKPSRDICQRGTSLTIQCQVDSQVTMMFWYRQQPGQSLTLIATANQGSEATYESGFVIDKFPISRPNLTFSTLTVSNMSPEDSSIYLCSAERTGGQGGYTFGSGTRLTVV.

This clonotype was seen only a few times. The DNA is left out, because the CDR3 cannot be placed on it with certainty; the CDR3 is given as TCRdb lists it. The chain has TRBV21-1 and TRBJ1-3. TRBV21-1 is an annotated pseudogene. From its first to its last residue, the CDR3 has 16 amino acids. The CDR3 spells CASSKAYACSGNTIYF.

Remarks on this clonotype: A read error may explain this, as a much larger clone is one base away. The chain couples TRBV7-6 to TRBJ1-6, with 8 bases that match TRBD1. The CDR3 runs to 15 residues. Germline V lookup: CDR1 SGHVS, CDR2 FNYEAQ. CDR3 sequence reads: CASSLSAGGGSPLYF. For the CDR3, the DNA is TGTGCCAGCAGCTTATCTGCAGGGGGCGGTTCACCCCTCTACTTT.

This clonotype was found many times. This chain joins TRBV28 and TRBJ1-1, with 9 nucleotides matching TRBD1. The CDR3 consists of 15 residues. In germline, CDR1 is MDHEN, CDR2 SYDVKM. Trimming at V came to 3 bases and at J to 3 bases, leaving 5 bases not matched to a gene. The CDR3 spells CASSFPDRGDTEAFF. CDR3 nucleotides: TGTGCCAGCAGTTTCCCGGACAGGGGCGACACTGAAGCTTTCTTT. Drawing the rest from reference TRBV28 and TRBJ1-1, the complete variable domain is DVKVTQSSRYLVKRTGEKVFLECVQDMDHENMFWYRQDPGLGLRLIYFSYDVKMKEKGDIPEGYSVSREKKERFSLILESASTNQTSMYLCASSFPDRGDTEAFFGQGTRLTVV.

In this sample, this clonotype turned up many times. This chain joins TRBV2 and TRBJ2-3; 10 nucleotides agree with TRBD1. CDR1 and CDR2 from the germline V gene are SNHLY and FYNNEI. This CDR3 is 16 amino acids long. After removal of 6 bases from V and 1 base from J, the junction contained 7 bases not matched to a gene. The CDR3 DNA is TGTGCCAGCAGCCGGGACAGGGGTTCCCGCACAGATACGCAGTATTTT. Protein sequence: CASSRDRGSRTDTQYF.

This clonotype came up many times. As DNA, the CDR3 is TGCGCCAGCAGCCAAGCGAGCGCGAGCTCCTACAATGAGCAGTTCTTC. This gives the protein CASSQASASSYNEQFF. The rearrangement joins TRBV4-1 to TRBJ2-1, with D hard to call. V lost 1 base and J 0 bases, leaving 10 bases between the germline ends. The length of the CDR3 is 16 residues. Germline CDR1 is MGHRA and CDR2 is YSYEKL.

This clonotype was counted ten times or more. The chain uses TRBV11-2 and TRBJ2-1; TRBD2 matches 10 bases. In germline, CDR1 is SGHAT, CDR2 FQNNGV. V was pared by 5 bases and J by 7 bases, with 11 bases of the junction left unmatched. This CDR3 spans 16 amino acids. CDR3 amino acids: CASSGGASGSNNEQFF. In DNA, the CDR3 is TGTGCCAGCAGCGGAGGGGCTAGCGGGAGTAATAATGAGCAGTTCTTC.

This clonotype was counted at least ten times. This chain joins TRBV15 and TRBJ2-5; 13 positions agree with TRBD2. The CDR3 totals 18 residues. With V trimmed by 3 bases and J by 6 bases, 13 bases remained unmatched. CDR1 and CDR2 from the germline V gene are LNHNV and YYDKDF (reference sequence). This chain's CDR3 is CATSRPKTGTSGVKTQYF. The DNA of the CDR3 is TGTGCCACCAGCAGGCCTAAAACCGGGACTAGCGGGGTGAAGACCCAGTACTTC.

This clonotype showed up many times. The CDR3 loop is CASSSLAGEEQYF. As DNA, the CDR3 is TGTGCCAGCAGCTCCTTAGCGGGAGAGGAGCAGTACTTC. This chain uses TRBV13 with TRBJ2-7, with 9 bases identical to TRBD2. V shed 4 bases, J shed 7 bases, and the junction held 5 bases outside the gene matches. Germline V gene sequence: CDR1 PRHDT, CDR2 FYEKMQ (reference sequence). The CDR3 extends over 13 amino acids.

This clonotype was seen ten or more times. The chain is built from TRBV3-1 and TRBJ1-3; possibly TRBD1 for D (6 bases). This CDR3 spans 15 amino acids. Germline lookup yields CDR1 LGHDT and CDR2 YNNKEL (reference sequence). Trimming left V 4 bases short and J 0 bases short, with 10 bases between. CDR3 in DNA: TGTGCCAGCAGCCTACAGGGATACTCTGGAAACACCATATATTTT. Its translation is CASSLQGYSGNTIYF.

Many counts were recorded for this clonotype. This rearrangement joins TRBV7-9 to TRBJ2-3; TRBD2 aligns across 9 bases. Germline CDR1 SEHNR, CDR2 FQNEAQ (reference sequence). V shed 3 bases and J 2 bases; nucleotides not matched to a gene: 3. The CDR3 is 15 amino acids. The CDR3 DNA reads TGTGCCAGCAGCTTCTTAGCGGGAGCCACAGATACGCAGTATTTT. It translates to CASSFLAGATDTQYF.

This clonotype came up many times. The rearrangement joins TRBV2 to TRBJ2-1; no definite D call. The CDR3 contains 15 residues. V lost 5 bases to trimming and J lost 0 bases, with 11 bases between them. Germline loops: CDR1 SNHLY, CDR2 FYNNEI. The DNA for the CDR3 is TGTGCCAGCAGTACTGAGGTTAGCTCCTACAATGAGCAGTTCTTC. Amino acids: CASSTEVSSYNEQFF.

Turning to this clonotype: A read error may be the cause here, since a much bigger clone is one base away. The CDR3 ends on some other residue instead of the conserved phenylalanine or tryptophan, so this is likely a read error. The V call is TRBV7-9, the J call TRBJ2-1; 9 bases are shared with TRBD2. CDR1 is SEHNR, CDR2 FQNEAQ, per germline (reference sequence). The CDR3 covers 13 residues. Unmatched junction bases numbered 5, after V lost 8 bases and J lost 6 bases. CDR3 loop: CASDSGRVNEQFY. The CDR3 DNA sequence: TGTGCCAGCGATAGCGGGAGAGTCAATGAGCAGTTCTAC.

This clonotype has a count of ten or more. The chain links TRBV6-2 or TRBV6-3 to TRBJ2-7, with 8 bases fitting TRBD1. CDR3 size: 17 residues. Unmatched junction bases numbered 15, after V lost 6 bases and J lost 2 bases. The germline V gene has CDR1 MNHEY and CDR2 SVGEGT. CDR3 amino acids: CASSPLQGASRTYEQYF. CDR3 DNA sequence: TGTGCCAGCAGCCCCCTTCAGGGGGCGTCTCGGACCTACGAGCAGTACTTC.

This clonotype came up many times. V gene TRBV6-5 combines with J gene TRBJ1-5; D perhaps matches TRBD1 (5 bases). The germline CDR1 and CDR2 sequences are MNHEY and SVGAGI. The V gene lost 0 bases and the J gene lost 2 bases, with 11 bases spanning the gap. This CDR3 region has 16 residues. CDR3 loop: CASSYSYQGRNQPQHF. The CDR3 DNA follows: TGTGCCAGCAGTTACTCTTACCAGGGTCGCAATCAGCCCCAGCATTTT.

This clonotype was counted a few times. V gene TRBV29-1 combines with J gene TRBJ2-3; 9 positions agree with TRBD2. V was clipped by 3 bases and J by 11 bases; unmatched bases: 15. CDR1 SQVTM and CDR2 ANQGSEA come from the germline V gene. The CDR3 totals 15 residues. The CDR3 spells CSVEVPGLADTRQYF. The CDR3 DNA sequence: TGCAGCGTTGAGGTCCCGGGACTAGCAGACACCAGGCAGTATTTT.

This clonotype came up many times. The chain uses TRBV7-9 and TRBJ2-7; 11 nucleotides line up with TRBD1. Germline CDR1 SEHNR, CDR2 FQNEAQ (reference sequence). J lost 4 bases, V lost 5 bases, and 4 bases had no gene match. The CDR3 is 14 amino acids. The CDR3 DNA reads as TGTGCCAGCAGCCTGGGACAGGGGGTTTACGAGCAGTACTTC. Protein sequence: CASSLGQGVYEQYF.

This clonotype was picked up many times. The chain is built from TRBV6-5 and TRBJ2-1; 10 bases line up with TRBD2. The germline gives CDR1 MNHEY, CDR2 SVGAGI. The CDR3 is made up of 16 amino acids. V lost 0 bases, J lost 6 bases, and 5 bases stayed unmatched. The CDR3 DNA follows: TGTGCCAGCAGTTACTCGAGCGGGAGGGCCGCCAATGAGCAGTTCTTC. This codes for CASSYSSGRAANEQFF.

The rearrangement joins TRBV3-1 to TRBJ1-5; D remains ambiguous. The V gene lost 0 bases and the J gene lost 6 bases, with 9 bases spanning the gap. The CDR3 is 14 amino acids. The germline gives CDR1 LGHDT, CDR2 YNNKEL (reference sequence). The DNA of the CDR3 is TGTGCCAGCAGCCAAGAATTAGAATCTCAGCCCCAGCATTTT. Amino acids: CASSQELESQPQHF.

In its sample, this clonotype was seen many times. This chain links TRBV11-2 with TRBJ2-7; 8 positions agree with TRBD1. This CDR3 region has 13 residues. After removal of 8 bases from V and 3 bases from J, the junction contained 6 bases not matched to a gene. Germline V gene data show CDR1 as SGHAT and CDR2 as FQNNGV. CDR3 bases: TGTGCCAGCTTTGAACAGGGGGACTACGAGCAGTACTTC. This translates into CASFEQGDYEQYF.

This clonotype has at least ten counts. The chain couples TRBV18 to TRBJ2-1, with 7 bases identical to TRBD2. CDR1 and CDR2 from the germline V gene are KGHSH and LQKENI. Unmatched junction bases numbered 8, after V lost 3 bases and J lost 0 bases. This CDR3 is 17 amino acids long. This chain's CDR3 is CASSPSSGLDSYNEQFF. The CDR3, as DNA: TGTGCCAGCTCACCTAGTAGCGGGCTAGACTCCTACAATGAGCAGTTCTTC.

This clonotype was recorded many times. The chain combines TRBV11-2 with TRBJ2-2, with 8 positions matching TRBD1. The CDR3 spans 15 residues. CDR1 and CDR2 from the germline V gene are SGHAT and FQNNGV. J was trimmed by 6 bases and V by 5 bases; bases with no gene match: 8. The CDR3 bases are TGTGCCAGCAGCGCTAGGACAGGGTTACCCGGGGAGCTGTTTTTT. This sequence encodes CASSARTGLPGELFF. The full variable domain, rest sourced from reference TRBV11-2 and TRBJ2-2, is EAGVAQSPRYKIIEKRQSVAFWCNPISGHATLYWYQQILGQGPKLLIQFQNNGVVDDSQLPKDRFSAERLKGVDSTLKIQPAKLEDSAVYLCASSARTGLPGELFFGEGSRLTVL.

The rearrangement joins TRBV6-4 to TRBJ2-6; D gene ambiguous. Trimming cost V 3 bases and J 1 base, with 4 bases left between them. Germline CDR1 is MRHNA and CDR2 is SNTAGT. The CDR3 has 14 amino acids. CDR3 nucleotide sequence: TGTGCCAGCAGTGAACAGTCTGGGGCCAACGTCCTGACTTTC. It codes for CASSEQSGANVLTF.

The sample holds many counts of this clonotype. In DNA, the CDR3 is TGTGCCAGCTCACCGCAGAGCACAGATACGCAGTATTTT. It codes for CASSPQSTDTQYF. V is TRBV18 and J is TRBJ2-3, with D hard to call. CDR1 and CDR2 (germline): KGHSH, LQKENI. CDR3 length: 13 amino acids. Trimming took off 3 bases at V and 0 bases at J, with 4 bases between the two ends.

The table lists this clonotype with many counts. V usage is TRBV7-3 and J usage is TRBJ2-2, with D perhaps TRBD2 (5 bases). Trimming removed 8 bases at V and 1 base at J, with 8 bases between. Germline V lookup: CDR1 SGHTA, CDR2 FQGTGA. CDR3 length: 13 amino acids. The CDR3 sequence: CASARENTGELFF. DNA of the CDR3: TGTGCCAGCGCGAGGGAGAACACCGGGGAGCTGTTTTTT.